The present TCR beta chain was sequenced within a study of cytomegalovirus exposure and HLA in healthy donors. With 60 Vbeta and 13 Jbeta primers, the PCR was carried out. Generated by immunoSEQ multiplex PCR, the TCRdb table keeps only in-frame clones and is missing some. The data show around 65,000 clones, with approximately 72% seen just once and just over 50% held by the top ten. Trimming removed 4 bases at V and 8 bases at J, with 21 bases between. The CDR3 spans 16 residues. Germline V gene data show CDR1 as SGHDT and CDR2 as YYEEEE. Sequencing was carried out using PBMCs. The TCR sequence derives from a man aged 45 to 65 in good health and CMV-seropositive. The chain joins TRBV5-6 to TRBJ1-4; D may be TRBD1 (6 bases). In DNA form, the CDR3 reads TGTGCCAGCAGCCCCCCCCGAGGGACACGTAGGGAAAAACTGTTTTTT. This encodes CASSPPRGTRREKLFF.